This TCR beta chain appears in the sequencing data of a study of Ad26.COV2.S vaccination and SARS-CoV-2 variants. Study-level findings and limits: It was reported that spike-specific CD8+ and CD4+ T cell responses were substantially broad after vaccination.

A remark on this clone: Its antigen is not identified.

This table comes from immunoSEQ multiplex PCR, and its TCRdb copy is limited to in-frame clones, with some not included. The sample shows 400,000 to 450,000 clones, 90% of them seen only once. V shed 1 base, J shed 9 bases, and the junction held 12 bases outside the gene matches. The V gene's germline CDR1 is SGHVS and CDR2 FNYEAQ. There are 16 residues in the CDR3. Treatment given: some 19 received Ad26.COV2.S at low or high dose, single or two shots; roughly five received placebo; per-sample allocation not given. Day 63 after the first injection of vaccine or placebo was the sampling time. Its platform was an Ad26 vector, and its expressed antigen was Wuhan-strain SARS-CoV-2 spike.

The sequence was obtained from a person aged 18-65 years who received the Ad26.COV2.S COVID-19 vaccine or a placebo. J is TRBJ2-1 and V is TRBV7-6; 7 bases fit TRBD2. Source: peripheral blood, taken in a trial of Ad26.COV2.S vaccine versus placebo. The CDR3: CASSLVGGSGDGEQFF. The CDR3 DNA follows: TGTGCCAGCAGCTTAGTCGGCGGGAGTGGAGATGGTGAGCAGTTCTTC.